At least ten counts were recorded for the clone carrying this T cell receptor beta chain. This sample is part of a study of early T cells in non-severe SARS-CoV-2 infection. Study at large: Alpha and beta chains were unpaired, from unsorted whole-blood bulk RNA.

Germline V lookup: CDR1 SGHRS, CDR2 YFSETQ. Trimming left V 1 base short and J 0 bases short, with 4 bases between. This CDR3 region has 13 residues. Attachment of unique molecular identifiers to individual cDNA molecules was performed. Using its own MiXCR run on the 5' RACE reads, TCRdb lists one record per CDR3 protein. Here the sample spans 50,000 to 75,000 distinct CDR3 sequences, 8% to 9% being singletons. The chain recombines TRBV5-1 with TRBJ1-2; D uncertain. This TCR was sampled from an adult who was a healthcare worker with PCR-confirmed SARS-CoV-2 infection or an uninfected control (not recorded which). Sequenced material: whole blood, taken at baseline. The chain's CDR3 is CASSLIPNYGYTF. The CDR3 nucleotides read TGCGCCAGCAGCTTGATCCCTAACTATGGCTACACCTTC.